Listed below are T cell receptor beta chains from one sample, sequenced in a study of cytomegalovirus exposure and HLA in healthy donors. Sequenced by immunoSEQ multiplex PCR; TCRdb stores in-frame clones only, minus some. Found here are about 130,000 clones, almost 85% of them singletons; the top ten hold around 2.5%. Sequencing was done on a sample of PBMCs. Receptor source: a boy aged 2 to 9 in good health and CMV-seronegative. The CDR3 runs from the conserved cysteine through the conserved F or W. The D gene is left open where the match is weak. Clone sizes are given selectively: once, few, many, or a class where the clone is expanded.

d_call | clone_size | j_call | v_call | cdr3_aa | cdr3_nt
TRBD1 | once | TRBJ1-2 | TRBV5-1 | CASSLDGQGAGYYGYTF | TGCGCCAGCAGCTTGGATGGACAGGGGGCAGGTTACTATGGCTACACCTTC
TRBD2 | NA | TRBJ2-1 | TRBV4-3 | CASSRYSGSSYNEQFF | TGCGCCAGCAGCCGTTATAGCGGGAGCTCCTACAATGAGCAGTTCTTC
TRBD2 | once | TRBJ2-7 | TRBV7-2 | CASSMTSGGFYEQYF | TGTGCCAGCAGCATGACTAGCGGGGGATTTTACGAGCAGTACTTC
NA | once | TRBJ1-5 | TRBV9 | CASSVDGGQPQHF | TGTGCCAGCAGCGTAGACGGAGGTCAGCCCCAGCATTTT
NA | NA | TRBJ1-5 | TRBV30 | CAWSVAANQPQHF | TGTGCCTGGAGTGTGGCCGCCAATCAGCCCCAGCATTTT
NA | NA | TRBJ1-5 | TRBV12-2 | CASRSDRGGQPQHF | TGTGCAAGTCGCTCGGACAGGGGCGGACAGCCCCAGCATTTT
NA | NA | TRBJ2-3 | TRBV5-4 | CASSPYPPGTDTQYF | TGTGCCAGCAGCCCGTACCCCCCAGGAACAGATACGCAGTATTTT
NA | NA | TRBJ2-1 | TRBV6-6 | CASSGDSLRSNEQFF | TGTGCCAGCAGTGGCGACTCTCTGAGGAGCAATGAGCAGTTCTTC
NA | NA | TRBJ1-6 | TRBV5-1 | CASSSDSYSPLHF | TGCGCCAGCAGCTCGGACAGCTATTCACCCCTCCACTTT
NA | NA | TRBJ1-2 | TRBV6-1 | CASSEVRGGRRGYTF | TGTGCCAGCAGCGAAGTACGGGGGGGGCGCAGGGGCTACACCTTC
TRBD2 | NA | TRBJ2-1 | TRBV7-3 | CASSSGRREGRSSSYNEQFF | TGTGCCAGCAGCTCGGGCCGGCGGGAGGGCCGATCGAGCTCCTACAATGAGCAGTTCTTC
TRBD2 | NA | TRBJ2-1 | TRBV10-3 | CAISESGAGAYNEQFF | TGTGCCATCAGTGAGTCGGGCGCGGGAGCCTACAATGAGCAGTTCTTC
TRBD2 | NA | TRBJ2-2 | TRBV9 | CASSFRLAGGPGELFF | TGTGCCAGCAGCTTCCGACTAGCGGGAGGCCCCGGGGAGCTGTTTTTT
TRBD2 | once | TRBJ2-1 | TRBV15 | CATSSLSGRRYNEQFF | TGTGCCACCAGCAGCCTTAGCGGGAGAAGATACAATGAGCAGTTCTTC
NA | once | TRBJ1-1 | TRBV18 | CASSLGNGGGTEAFF | TGTGCCAGCTCCCTCGGGAATGGGGGGGGCACTGAAGCTTTCTTT
NA | NA | TRBJ2-1 | TRBV5-1 | CASSSPTSSYNEQFF | TGCGCCAGCAGCTCCCCGACTAGTTCCTACAATGAGCAGTTCTTC
TRBD1 | NA | TRBJ2-3 | TRBV7-8 | CASSPTGDGSDTQYF | TGTGCCAGCAGCCCGACAGGGGATGGTTCAGATACGCAGTATTTT
NA | NA | TRBJ2-3 | TRBV29-1 | CSVEEETDTQYF | TGCAGCGTTGAAGAGGAGACAGATACGCAGTATTTT
NA | few | TRBJ2-1 | TRBV19 | CASSIRTEGQFF | TGTGCCAGTAGTATCAGGACAGAAGGTCAGTTCTTC